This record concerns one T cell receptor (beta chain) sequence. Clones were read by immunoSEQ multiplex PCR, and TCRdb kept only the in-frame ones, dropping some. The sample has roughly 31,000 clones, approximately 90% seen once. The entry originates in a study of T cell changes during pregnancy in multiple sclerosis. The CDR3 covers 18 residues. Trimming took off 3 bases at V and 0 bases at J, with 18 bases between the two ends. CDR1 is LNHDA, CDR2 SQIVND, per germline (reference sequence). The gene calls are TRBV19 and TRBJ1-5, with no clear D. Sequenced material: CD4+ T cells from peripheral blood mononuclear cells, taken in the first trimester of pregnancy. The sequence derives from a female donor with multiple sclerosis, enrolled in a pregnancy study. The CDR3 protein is CASSIRTDLDYSNQPQHF. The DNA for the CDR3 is TGTGCCAGTAGTATCCGAACGGACTTAGACTATAGCAATCAGCCCCAGCATTTT.